This paragraph reports one T cell receptor (beta chain). No antigen is known for it. The sample comes from a study of CD8 T cells in ankylosing spondylitis. Study-level points and caveats: In synovial fluid and blood from reactive arthritis, some motif variants were previously reported. Reportedly, disease-linked clones are significantly enriched in ankylosing spondylitis patients' matched synovial fluid. Disease-linked clones were found to be CD8+ and relatively rare in peripheral blood. Apparently characteristic of ankylosing spondylitis blood was a TCR beta motif (about 8 highly homologous variants).

Making the TCR beta libraries involved quantitative 5'-RACE with molecular barcodes. Via MiXCR, TCRdb re-called the 5' RACE reads, giving one row per CDR3 protein. This table has about 800,000 distinct CDR3 sequences, around 11% appearing once. Germline CDR1 reads SGHAT; CDR2 reads FQDESV (reference sequence). The CDR3 has 17 residues. V lost 1 base and J lost 6; bases outside the gene matches: 12. This clonotype was sampled from a male donor with ankylosing spondylitis. V gene TRBV11-1 combines with J gene TRBJ2-3; 8 bases match TRBD2. The sequenced material came from blood, either unsorted or a sorted T cell fraction (not recorded which). CDR3 amino acids: CASSLGPSRGARDTQYF. CDR3 DNA: TGTGCCAGCAGCTTAGGCCCATCGCGGGGGGCGAGGGATACGCAGTATTTT.